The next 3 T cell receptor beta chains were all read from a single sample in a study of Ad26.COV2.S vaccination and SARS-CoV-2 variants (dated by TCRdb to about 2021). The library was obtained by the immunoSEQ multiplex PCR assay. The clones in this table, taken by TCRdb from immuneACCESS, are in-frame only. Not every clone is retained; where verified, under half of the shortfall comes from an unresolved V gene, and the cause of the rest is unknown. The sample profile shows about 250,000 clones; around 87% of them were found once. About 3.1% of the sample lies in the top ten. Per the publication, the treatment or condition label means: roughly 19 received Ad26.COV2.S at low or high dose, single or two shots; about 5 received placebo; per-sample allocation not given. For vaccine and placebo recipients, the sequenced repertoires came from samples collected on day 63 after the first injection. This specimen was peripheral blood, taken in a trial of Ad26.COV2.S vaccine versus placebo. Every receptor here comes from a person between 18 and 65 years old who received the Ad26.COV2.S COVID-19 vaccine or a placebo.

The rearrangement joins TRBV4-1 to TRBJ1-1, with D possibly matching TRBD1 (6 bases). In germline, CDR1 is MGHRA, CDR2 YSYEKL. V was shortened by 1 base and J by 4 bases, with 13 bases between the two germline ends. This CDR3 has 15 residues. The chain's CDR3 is CASSQGPGAFTEAFF. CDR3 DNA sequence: TGCGCCAGCAGCCAAGGGCCGGGGGCGTTCACTGAAGCTTTCTTT.

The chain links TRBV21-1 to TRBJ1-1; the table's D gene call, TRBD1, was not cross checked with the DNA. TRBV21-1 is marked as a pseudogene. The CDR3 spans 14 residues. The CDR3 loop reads CASSNVQGGTEAFF. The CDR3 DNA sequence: TGTGCCAGCAGCAATGTCCAGGGTGGGACTGAAGCTTTCTTT.

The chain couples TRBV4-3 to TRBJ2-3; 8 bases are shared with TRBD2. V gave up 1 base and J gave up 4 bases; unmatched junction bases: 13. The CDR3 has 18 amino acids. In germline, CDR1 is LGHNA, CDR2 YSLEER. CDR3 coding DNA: TGCGCCAGCAGCCAAGCGGCTTTGGCGGGGGGCGCCGCAGATACGCAGTATTTT. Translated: CASSQAALAGGAADTQYF.